This T cell receptor (beta chain) was profiled in a study of CD8+ T cells in alopecia areata. Study at large: Each of the treated patients was given oral tofacitinib, 5 to 10 mg twice daily, for moderate-to-severe alopecia areata. Findings and caveats of the study: Normal scalp had lower clonality than lesional scalp, with alopecia totalis/universalis lesions showing this most strongly.

Patients with alopecia areata provided lesional scalp punch biopsies as well as peripheral blood. Using a FACSAria, the CD4+ and CD8+ T cells were sorted from the PBMCs. This clone was seen more than once but under ten times. The antigen remains unidentified. Following extraction, RNA underwent reverse transcription to cDNA, which served as the sequencing template. Assay: immunoSEQ multiplex PCR; the TCRdb copy retains only in-frame clones and omits some. The table records 130,000 to 150,000 clones, around 47% of them present only once. Germline CDR1 reads SGHRS; CDR2 reads YFSETQ. V lost 6 bases and J lost 6, with 13 bases in between. The CDR3 spans 13 residues.

V and J are TRBV5-1 and TRBJ2-1, with a weak D call TRBD1 (5 bases). The sequenced sample was CD4+ T cells sorted from blood. This clonotype was sampled from a human donor with alopecia areata. Here the CDR3 DNA reads TGCGCCAGCAACCAAGGGGATCCCAATGAGCAGTTCTTC. This gives the protein CASNQGDPNEQFF.